The clone carrying this TCR beta chain has more than one count but fewer than ten. Its antigen is currently unknown. What was amplified from RNA transcripts were TCR beta CDR3 regions. An initial round of RT-PCR targeting the TCR CDR3 relied on the HTBI primer set. MiXCR, applied by TCRdb to the multiplex PCR reads, yields one record per CDR3 protein. The top ten clones hold under 15% of a sample with roughly 600,000 distinct CDR3 sequences, more than 14% of them seen once. The data stem from a study of T cells in Graves' hyperthyroidism and ophthalmopathy. Germline lookup yields CDR1 MNHEY and CDR2 SMNVEV (reference sequence). Trimming took 0 bases from V and 6 from J, leaving 11 bases between them. CDR3 size: 14 residues. The study's findings and limits: The model foresaw ophthalmopathy a median around 6.4 months prior to onset.

The J gene is TRBJ1-2, the V gene TRBV27; no definite D call. Sequencing input: blood. The clonotype originates from a woman aged 45-59 years with Graves' ophthalmopathy. The CDR3 loop is CASSLSPVLDGYTF. CDR3 nucleotide sequence: TGTGCCAGCAGTTTATCTCCAGTCTTGGATGGCTACACCTTC.